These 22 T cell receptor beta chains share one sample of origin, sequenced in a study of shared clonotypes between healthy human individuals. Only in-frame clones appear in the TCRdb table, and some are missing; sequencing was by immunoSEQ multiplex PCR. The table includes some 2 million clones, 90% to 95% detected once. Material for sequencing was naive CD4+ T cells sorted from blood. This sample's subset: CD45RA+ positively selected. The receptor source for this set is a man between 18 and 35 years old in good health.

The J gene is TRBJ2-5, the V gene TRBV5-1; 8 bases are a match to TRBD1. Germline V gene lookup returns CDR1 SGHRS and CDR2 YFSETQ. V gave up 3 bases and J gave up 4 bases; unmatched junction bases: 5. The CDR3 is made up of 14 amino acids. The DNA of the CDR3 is TGCGCCAGCAGCTCTAGGACAGGGCGAGAGACCCAGTACTTC. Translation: CASSSRTGRETQYF. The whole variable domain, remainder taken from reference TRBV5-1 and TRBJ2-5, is KAGVTQTPRYLIKTRGQQVTLSCSPISGHRSVSWYQQTPGQGLQFLFEYFSETQRNKGNFPGRFSGRQFSNSRSEMNVSTLELGDSALYLCASSSRTGRETQYFGPGTRLLVL.

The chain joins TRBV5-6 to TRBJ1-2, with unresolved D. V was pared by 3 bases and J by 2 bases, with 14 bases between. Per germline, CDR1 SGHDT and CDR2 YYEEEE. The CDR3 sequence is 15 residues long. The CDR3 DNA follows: TGTGCCAGCAGCTCGCGGCGGGAGTCAAACTATGGCTACACCTTC. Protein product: CASSSRRESNYGYTF.

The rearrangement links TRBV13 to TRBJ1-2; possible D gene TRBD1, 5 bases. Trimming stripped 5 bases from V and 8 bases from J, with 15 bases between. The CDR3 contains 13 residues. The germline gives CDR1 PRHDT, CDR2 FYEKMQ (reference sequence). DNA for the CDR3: TGTGCCAGCAGCACCCGAGGGGATCCGGGCTACACCTTC. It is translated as CASSTRGDPGYTF.

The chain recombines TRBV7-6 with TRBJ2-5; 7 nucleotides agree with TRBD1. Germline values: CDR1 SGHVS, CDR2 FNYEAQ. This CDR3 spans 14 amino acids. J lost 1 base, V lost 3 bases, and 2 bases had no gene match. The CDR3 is CASSLGQLQETQYF. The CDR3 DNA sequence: TGTGCCAGCAGCTTGGGACAGCTCCAAGAGACCCAGTACTTC.

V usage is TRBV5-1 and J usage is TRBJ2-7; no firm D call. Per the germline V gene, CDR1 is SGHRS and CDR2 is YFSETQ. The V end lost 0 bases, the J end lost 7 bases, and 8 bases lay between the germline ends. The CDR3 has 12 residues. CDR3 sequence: CASSLGLTEQYF. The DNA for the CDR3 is TGCGCCAGCAGCTTGGGGCTGACTGAGCAGTACTTC.

The CDR3, as DNA: TGTGCCAGCAGTGAAGCGGCGGACCCCTCCTACGAGCAGTACTTC. Amino acids: CASSEAADPSYEQYF. V usage is TRBV2 and J usage is TRBJ2-7; D not resolved. Germline V gives CDR1 SNHLY, CDR2 FYNNEI. The CDR3 length is 15 residues. Trimming left V 0 bases short and J 0 bases short, with 9 bases between. The whole variable domain, filled in from reference TRBV2 and TRBJ2-7, reads EPEVTQTPSHQVTQMGQEVILRCVPISNHLYFYWYRQILGQKVEFLVSFYNNEISEKSEIFDDQFSVERPDGSNFTLKIRSTKLEDSAMYFCASSEAADPSYEQYFGPGTRLTVT.

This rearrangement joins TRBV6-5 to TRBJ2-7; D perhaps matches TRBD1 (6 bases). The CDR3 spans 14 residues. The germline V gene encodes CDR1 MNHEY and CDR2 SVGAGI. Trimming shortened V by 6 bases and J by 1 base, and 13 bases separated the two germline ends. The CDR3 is CASRGTGPSYEQYF. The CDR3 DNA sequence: TGTGCCAGCAGGGGAACAGGGCCGTCCTACGAGCAGTACTTC.

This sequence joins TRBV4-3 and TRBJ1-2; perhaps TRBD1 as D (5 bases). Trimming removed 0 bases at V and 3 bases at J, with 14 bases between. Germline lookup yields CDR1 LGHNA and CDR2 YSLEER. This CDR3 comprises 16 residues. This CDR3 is CASSQDPGDPDYGYTF. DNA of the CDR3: TGCGCCAGCAGCCAAGATCCCGGGGACCCTGACTATGGCTACACCTTC.

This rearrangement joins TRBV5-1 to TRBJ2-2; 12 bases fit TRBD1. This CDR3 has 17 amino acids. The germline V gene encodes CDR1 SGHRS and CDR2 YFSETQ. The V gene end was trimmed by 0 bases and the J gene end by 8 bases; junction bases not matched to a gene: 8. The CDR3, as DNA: TGCGCCAGCAGCTTGGCACCCGGGACAGGGGGCATGGGGGAGCTGTTTTTT. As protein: CASSLAPGTGGMGELFF.

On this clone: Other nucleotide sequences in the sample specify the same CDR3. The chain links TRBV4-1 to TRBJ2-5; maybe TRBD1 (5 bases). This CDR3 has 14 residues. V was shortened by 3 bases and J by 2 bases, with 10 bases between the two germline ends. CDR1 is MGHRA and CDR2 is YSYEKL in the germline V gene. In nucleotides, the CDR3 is TGCGCCAGCAGCCAGGCGACAGTACAAGAGACCCAGTACTTC. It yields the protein CASSQATVQETQYF.

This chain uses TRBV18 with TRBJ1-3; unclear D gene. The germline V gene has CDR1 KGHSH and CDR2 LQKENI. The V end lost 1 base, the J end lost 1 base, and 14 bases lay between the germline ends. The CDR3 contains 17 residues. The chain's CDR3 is CASSPLSSLESGNTIYF. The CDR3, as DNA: TGTGCCAGCTCACCACTTAGCTCTTTAGAATCTGGAAACACCATATATTTT.

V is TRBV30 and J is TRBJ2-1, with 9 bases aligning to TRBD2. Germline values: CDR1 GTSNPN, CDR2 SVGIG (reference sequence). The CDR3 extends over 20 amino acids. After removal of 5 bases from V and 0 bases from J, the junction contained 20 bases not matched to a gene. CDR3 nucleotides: TGTGCCTGGGGCTGGGAGGCGGGAGGGCCCGATGTAGACTCCTACAATGAGCAGTTCTTC. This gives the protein CAWGWEAGGPDVDSYNEQFF.

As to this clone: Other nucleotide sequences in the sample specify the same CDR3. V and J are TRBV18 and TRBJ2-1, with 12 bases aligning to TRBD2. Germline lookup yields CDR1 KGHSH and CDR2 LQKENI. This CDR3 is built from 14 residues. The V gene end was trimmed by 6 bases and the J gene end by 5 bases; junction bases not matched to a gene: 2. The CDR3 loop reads CASSGLAGNNEQFF. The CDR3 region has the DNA TGTGCCAGCTCGGGACTAGCGGGTAACAATGAGCAGTTCTTC. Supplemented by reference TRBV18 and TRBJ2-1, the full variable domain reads NAGVMQNPRHLVRRRGQEARLRCSPMKGHSHVYWYRQLPEEGLKFMVYLQKENIIDESGMPKERFSAEFPKEGPSILRIQQVVRGDSAAYFCASSGLAGNNEQFFGPGTRLTVL.

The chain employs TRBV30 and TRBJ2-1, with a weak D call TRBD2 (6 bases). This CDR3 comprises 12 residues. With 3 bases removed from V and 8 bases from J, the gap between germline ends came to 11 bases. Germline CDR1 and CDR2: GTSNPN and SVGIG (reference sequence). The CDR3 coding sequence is TGTGCCTGGAGCGGCCCGGGGGATGAGCAGTTCTTC. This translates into CAWSGPGDEQFF.

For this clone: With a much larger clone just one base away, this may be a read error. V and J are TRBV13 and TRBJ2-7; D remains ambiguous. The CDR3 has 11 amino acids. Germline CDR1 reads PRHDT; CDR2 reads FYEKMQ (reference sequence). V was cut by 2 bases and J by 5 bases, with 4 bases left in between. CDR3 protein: CASSLSNEQYF. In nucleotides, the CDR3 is TGTGCCAGCAGCTTATCCAACGAGCAGTACTTC.

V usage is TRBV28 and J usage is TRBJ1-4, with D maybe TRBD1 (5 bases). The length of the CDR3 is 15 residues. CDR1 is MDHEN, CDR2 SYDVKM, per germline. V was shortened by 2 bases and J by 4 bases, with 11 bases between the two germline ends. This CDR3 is CASSLAGTVNEKLFF. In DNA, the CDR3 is TGTGCCAGCAGTTTAGCCGGGACCGTTAATGAAAAACTGTTTTTT.

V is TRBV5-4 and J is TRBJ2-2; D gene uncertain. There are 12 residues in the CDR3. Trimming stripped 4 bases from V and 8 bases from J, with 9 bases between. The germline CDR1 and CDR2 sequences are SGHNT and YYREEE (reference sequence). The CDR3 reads CASSRPDGELFF. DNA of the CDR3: TGTGCCAGCAGCCGTCCCGATGGGGAGCTGTTTTTT.

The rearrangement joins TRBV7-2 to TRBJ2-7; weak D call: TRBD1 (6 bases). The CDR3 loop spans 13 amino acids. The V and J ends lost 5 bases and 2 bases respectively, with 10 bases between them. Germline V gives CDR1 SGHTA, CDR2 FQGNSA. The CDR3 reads CASSHGQTYEQYF. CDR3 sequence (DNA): TGTGCCAGCAGCCATGGACAGACCTACGAGCAGTACTTC. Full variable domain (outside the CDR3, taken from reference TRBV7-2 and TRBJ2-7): GAGVSQSPSNKVTEKGKDVELRCDPISGHTALYWYRQSLGQGLEFLIYFQGNSAPDKSGLPSDRFSAERTGGSVSTLTIQRTQQEDSAVYLCASSHGQTYEQYFGPGTRLTVT.

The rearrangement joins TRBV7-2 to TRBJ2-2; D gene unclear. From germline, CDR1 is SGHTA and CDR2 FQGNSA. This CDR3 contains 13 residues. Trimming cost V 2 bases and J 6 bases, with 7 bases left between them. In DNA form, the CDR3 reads TGTGCCAGCAGCTTAAAAATCCCCGGGGAGCTGTTTTTT. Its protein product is CASSLKIPGELFF. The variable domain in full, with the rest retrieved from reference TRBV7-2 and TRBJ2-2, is GAGVSQSPSNKVTEKGKDVELRCDPISGHTALYWYRQSLGQGLEFLIYFQGNSAPDKSGLPSDRFSAERTGGSVSTLTIQRTQQEDSAVYLCASSLKIPGELFFGEGSRLTVL.

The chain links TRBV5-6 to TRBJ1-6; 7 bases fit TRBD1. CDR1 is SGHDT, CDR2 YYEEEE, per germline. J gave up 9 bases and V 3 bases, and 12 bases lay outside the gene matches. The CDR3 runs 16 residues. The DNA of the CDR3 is TGTGCCAGCAGCTACCTCTGGACAGGAGGATCTTCACCCCTCCACTTT. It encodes CASSYLWTGGSSPLHF.

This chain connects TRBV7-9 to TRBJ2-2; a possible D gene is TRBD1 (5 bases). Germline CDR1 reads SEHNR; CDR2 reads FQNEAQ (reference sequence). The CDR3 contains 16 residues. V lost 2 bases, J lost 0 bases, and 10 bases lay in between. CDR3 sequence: CASSLLTVSNTGELFF. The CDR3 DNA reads TGTGCCAGCAGCTTACTGACAGTTTCGAACACCGGGGAGCTGTTTTTT.

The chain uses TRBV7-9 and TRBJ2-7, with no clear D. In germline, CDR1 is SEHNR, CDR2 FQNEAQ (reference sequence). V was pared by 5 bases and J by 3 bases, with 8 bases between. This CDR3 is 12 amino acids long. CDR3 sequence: CASSQPNYEQYF. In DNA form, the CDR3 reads TGTGCCAGCAGCCAACCGAACTACGAGCAGTACTTC.